The source of this TCR beta chain is a study of CD8 T cells in ankylosing spondylitis. Study-level results: The authors found the disease-linked clones to be CD8+ and relatively rare in peripheral blood. Both synovial fluid and blood in reactive arthritis had previously been reported to carry some motif variants.

This clonotype was seen ten or more times. Its antigen remains unidentified. Generation of TCR beta libraries employed quantitative 5'-RACE incorporating molecular barcodes. MiXCR, run by TCRdb on the 5' RACE reads, gives a single entry per CDR3 protein. The table lists approximately 260,000 distinct CDR3 sequences, around 9.1% of them singletons, with about 6.8% in the top ten. The CDR3 length is 14 residues. V lost 4 bases and J lost 8, with 15 bases in between. Per the germline V gene, CDR1 is GTSNPN and CDR2 is SVGIG (reference sequence). The chain employs TRBV30 and TRBJ1-6; D is unclear. The receptor comes from a male donor with ankylosing spondylitis or in good health (not recorded which). The sequenced sample consisted of blood, either unsorted or a sorted T cell fraction (not recorded which). CDR3 sequence: CAWKALLPYSPLHF. The CDR3 DNA reads as TGTGCCTGGAAGGCCTTACTCCCTTATTCACCCCTCCACTTT.